This T cell receptor (beta chain) was observed in a study of early T cells in non-severe SARS-CoV-2 infection. Germline CDR1 reads MNHEY; CDR2 reads SVGAGI. This CDR3 comprises 13 residues. V lost 5 bases and J 0 bases, leaving 8 bases between the germline ends. Attached unique molecular identifiers marked individual cDNA molecules. TCRdb re-called the 5' RACE reads with MiXCR, one entry per CDR3 protein. This sample has 35,000 or so distinct CDR3 sequences, with 5% found just once. This clonotype came up many times. Its specificity is not known. Study observations and caveats: Matching against VDJdb likely underestimated virus-specific expansions, favoring anti-spike CD8.

Sequences were obtained from whole blood. This chain joins TRBV6-5 and TRBJ2-7; D is possibly TRBD2 (5 bases). This receptor was taken from an adult who was a healthcare worker with PCR-confirmed SARS-CoV-2 infection or an uninfected control (not recorded which). This CDR3 is CASSAGNSYEQYF. The CDR3 DNA reads TGTGCCAGCAGTGCCGGGAACTCCTACGAGCAGTACTTC.